The next 32 T cell receptor beta chains were all read from a single sample in a study of multiple sclerosis patients with progressive multifocal leukoencephalopathy. The repertoire was sequenced with immunoSEQ multiplex PCR; TCRdb's copy has only in-frame clones and lacks some. The sample carries 30,000 or so clones, over 75% recorded once. Time point denoted: before natalizumab initiation. Sequencing was carried out using PBMCs. All receptors come from a human donor with multiple sclerosis.

The chain employs TRBV5-6 and TRBJ2-2, with 8 bases matching TRBD2. The V segment lost 3 bases and the J segment 6 bases; nucleotides outside the gene matches: 7. The CDR3 runs to 15 residues. Germline assignment: CDR1 SGHDT and CDR2 YYEEEE. The CDR3 bases are TGTGCCAGCAGCTCAACCGGGACTAGGGCCGGGGAGCTGTTTTTT. Its translation is CASSSTGTRAGELFF.

This chain joins TRBV28 and TRBJ1-2, with D perhaps TRBD1 (6 bases). Germline CDR1 and CDR2: MDHEN and SYDVKM. V was shortened by 2 bases and J by 1 base, with 17 bases between the two germline ends. CDR3 length: 17 residues. DNA for the CDR3: TGTGCCAGCAGTTTAAGGTGGGCAGGGGCCATTAACTATGGCTACACCTTC. Protein sequence: CASSLRWAGAINYGYTF.

The gene calls are TRBV9 and TRBJ1-1, with TRBD1 as a possible D gene (6 bases). V lost 0 bases and J lost 4, with 19 bases in between. Germline CDR1 reads SGDLS; CDR2 reads YYNGEE. This CDR3 is built from 17 residues. Written as DNA, the CDR3 is TGTGCCAGCAGCGTAGACCCACTCTCAGGGGTTCGCACTGAAGCTTTCTTT. Translated: CASSVDPLSGVRTEAFF.

This sequence joins TRBV4-3 and TRBJ2-7; tentatively, D is TRBD1 (6 bases). V shed 4 bases and J shed 5 bases, with 12 bases lying between them. This CDR3 is 13 amino acids long. CDR1 is LGHNA, CDR2 YSLEER, per germline. The CDR3 DNA reads TGCGCCAGCAGCCGGACCGCAGGGGACGAGCAGTACTTC. Its protein is CASSRTAGDEQYF.

This clone was found a few times. V and J are TRBV4-2 and TRBJ2-1; TRBD2 matches 9 bases. In germline, CDR1 is LGHNA, CDR2 YNFKEQ. The CDR3 has 16 amino acids. The V segment lost 0 bases and the J segment 4 bases; nucleotides outside the gene matches: 4. CDR3 sequence: CASSQESSGTYNEQFF. In DNA, the CDR3 is TGTGCCAGCAGCCAAGAATCTAGCGGGACATACAATGAGCAGTTCTTC.

This chain connects TRBV9 to TRBJ2-3, with 8 bases matching TRBD1. V was pared by 4 bases and J by 1 base, with 5 bases of the junction left unmatched. Germline assignment: CDR1 SGDLS and CDR2 YYNGEE. This CDR3 is 15 amino acids long. The CDR3 DNA sequence: TGTGCCAGCAGCTCCCAGACAGGGGGCACAGATACGCAGTATTTT. Its translation is CASSSQTGGTDTQYF.

The chain joins TRBV18 to TRBJ2-2, with D perhaps matching TRBD2 (5 bases). Germline assignment: CDR1 KGHSH and CDR2 LQKENI. The CDR3 extends over 15 amino acids. The ends were cut back, 3 bases at V and 1 base at J, with 9 bases in the middle. The chain's CDR3 is CASSPEVLNTGELFF. The DNA for the CDR3 is TGTGCCAGCTCACCGGAGGTCTTGAACACCGGGGAGCTGTTTTTT.

This sequence joins TRBV14 and TRBJ2-3, with 8 bases identical to TRBD2. Trimming cost V 5 bases and J 6 bases; bases outside gene matches: 16. The germline V gene has CDR1 SGHDN and CDR2 FVKESK. The CDR3 runs to 17 residues. CDR3 coding DNA: TGTGCCAGCAGCTCCAAGGGAGTCAGAGCGGGAGACGATACGCAGTATTTT. This gives the protein CASSSKGVRAGDDTQYF.

This chain joins TRBV15 and TRBJ1-2; D is ambiguous. Between the trimmed V and J ends, which lost 5 bases and 4 bases, there was a span of 23 bases. Germline CDR1 LNHNV, CDR2 YYDKDF (reference sequence). The CDR3 sequence is 17 residues long. This chain's CDR3 is CATSSNVWCGKTYGYTF. The CDR3 region has the DNA TGTGCCACCAGCTCAAATGTATGGTGTGGAAAGACCTATGGCTACACCTTC.

The chain couples TRBV9 to TRBJ1-2; TRBD1 aligns across 8 bases. V dropped 5 bases and J dropped 2; count of bases not matched to a gene: 8. Germline CDR1 and CDR2: SGDLS and YYNGEE. The CDR3 is 15 residues long. Here the CDR3 reads CASREGQDVNYGYTF. CDR3 nucleotide sequence: TGTGCCAGCAGGGAGGGACAGGATGTAAACTATGGCTACACCTTC.

V gene TRBV5-8 combines with J gene TRBJ1-4; D uncertain. CDR1 SGHTS and CDR2 YDEGEE come from the germline V gene. Trimming removed 0 bases at V and 12 bases at J, with 12 bases between. The CDR3 spans 13 residues. CDR3 sequence reads: CASSLGGPAELFF. Here the CDR3 DNA reads TGTGCCAGCAGCTTGGGGGGTCCCGCGGAACTGTTTTTT.

The V and J genes are TRBV18 and TRBJ2-1; D may be TRBD1 or TRBD2 (5 bases each). CDR1 KGHSH and CDR2 LQKENI come from the germline V gene. The CDR3 covers 15 residues. V shed 4 bases and J shed 7 bases, with 17 bases lying between them. CDR3 sequence (DNA): TGTGCCAGCTCACAAGTGGGACCGCTCGGGAATGAGCAGTTCTTC. Its translation: CASSQVGPLGNEQFF.

This chain joins TRBV29-1 and TRBJ1-1; D perhaps matches TRBD1 (5 bases). CDR1 is SQVTM, CDR2 ANQGSEA, per germline. V lost 7 bases and J 2 bases, leaving 8 bases between the germline ends. The CDR3 loop spans 11 amino acids. This chain's CDR3 is CSGRANTEAFF. The CDR3, as DNA: TGCAGCGGCAGGGCAAACACTGAAGCTTTCTTT.

The chain joins TRBV19 to TRBJ1-6; a possible D gene is TRBD1 (6 bases). Germline V lookup: CDR1 LNHDA, CDR2 SQIVND (reference sequence). Trimming removed 7 bases from V and 6 bases from J, with 16 bases in between. This CDR3 contains 15 residues. Here the CDR3 reads CASTTTGRGNSPLHF. The CDR3 DNA reads TGTGCCAGTACTACCACAGGGAGGGGTAATTCACCCCTCCACTTT.

This rearrangement joins TRBV6-6 to TRBJ2-7, with 11 bases fitting TRBD1. CDR3 size: 14 residues. The V segment lost 7 bases and the J segment 0 bases; nucleotides outside the gene matches: 2. Germline V lookup: CDR1 MNHNY, CDR2 SVGAGI (reference sequence). The chain's CDR3 is CASTGTGGSYEQYF. In nucleotides, the CDR3 is TGTGCCAGCACCGGGACAGGGGGCTCCTACGAGCAGTACTTC.

The rearrangement uses TRBV11-2 and TRBJ1-2, with D perhaps TRBD1 (6 bases). The CDR3 covers 13 residues. Trimming removed 5 bases at V and 7 bases at J, with 14 bases between. Germline values: CDR1 SGHAT, CDR2 FQNNGV. CDR3 nucleotide sequence: TGTGCCAGCAGCCTGACAGGTTTCGCTGGCTACACCTTC. Translating gives CASSLTGFAGYTF.

The chain uses TRBV29-1 and TRBJ1-5; maybe TRBD1 (6 bases). CDR3 size: 16 residues. V was cut by 7 bases and J by 2 bases, with 21 bases left in between. The germline V gene has CDR1 SQVTM and CDR2 ANQGSEA. CDR3 in amino acids: CSATDSPIGGNQPQHF. DNA of the CDR3: TGCAGCGCGACGGACAGCCCCATCGGTGGCAATCAGCCCCAGCATTTT. Based on the CDR3 plus reference TRBV29-1 and TRBJ1-5, the full variable domain is SAVISQKPSRDICQRGTSLTIQCQVDSQVTMMFWYRQQPGQSLTLIATANQGSEATYESGFVIDKFPISRPNLTFSTLTVSNMSPEDSSIYLCSATDSPIGGNQPQHFGDGTRLSIL.

This chain uses TRBV15 with TRBJ2-3; 11 nucleotides agree with TRBD2. Germline trimming cut 0 bases from V and 2 bases from J; bases unmatched to any gene: 10. This CDR3 is built from 19 residues. CDR1 is LNHNV and CDR2 is YYDKDF in the germline V gene (reference sequence). The CDR3 here is CATSREGLAEPRYTDTQYF. The CDR3 region has the DNA TGTGCCACCAGCAGAGAGGGACTAGCGGAGCCCAGATACACAGATACGCAGTATTTT.

The chain is built from TRBV18 and TRBJ1-4, with 8 bases fitting TRBD1. The CDR3 is made up of 14 amino acids. Germline CDR1 and CDR2: KGHSH and LQKENI. V lost 1 base, J lost 5 bases, and 0 bases stayed unmatched. CDR3 sequence: CASSPRDRNEKLFF. Written as DNA, the CDR3 is TGTGCCAGCTCACCACGGGACAGGAATGAAAAACTGTTTTTT.

The J gene is TRBJ2-5, the V gene TRBV27, with D perhaps matching TRBD1 or TRBD2 (5 bases each). The end of the DNA is better explained by TRBJ2-7, so the J call may be wrong. The CDR3 runs 15 residues. Germline V gene lookup returns CDR1 MNHEY and CDR2 SMNVEV (reference sequence). CDR3 coding DNA: TGTGCCAGCAGTTTATGGTCCCCGGGGACCGACGAGCAGTACTTC. Translated, it gives CASSLWSPGTDEQYF.

The chain uses TRBV18 and TRBJ1-2; 12 bases align to TRBD1. Germline CDR1 and CDR2: KGHSH and LQKENI. After removal of 4 bases from V and 4 bases from J, the junction contained 1 base not matched to a gene. The CDR3 length is 14 residues. CDR3 nucleotides: TGTGCCAGCTCACTGGGACAGGGGGCCTATGGCTACACCTTC. It codes for CASSLGQGAYGYTF.

The genes are TRBV2 and TRBJ2-1; 9 positions agree with TRBD2. This CDR3 has 15 residues. CDR1 and CDR2 (germline): SNHLY, FYNNEI. Trimming cost V 2 bases and J 6 bases; bases outside gene matches: 5. CDR3 bases: TGTGCCAGCAGTGAACTCCTAGCGGGAACCAATGAGCAGTTCTTC. This sequence encodes CASSELLAGTNEQFF.

The chain combines TRBV9 with TRBJ2-1; D uncertain. V lost 1 base and J 8 bases, leaving 13 bases between the germline ends. The germline V gene has CDR1 SGDLS and CDR2 YYNGEE. The CDR3 has 14 residues. For the CDR3, the DNA is TGTGCCAGCAGCGTACGGTTGAGTACGGATGAGCAGTTCTTC. Its translation is CASSVRLSTDEQFF.

The CDR3 DNA reads TGTGCCCCTCAGGATGAGCAGTTCTTC. Its translation is CAPQDEQFF. The V call is TRBV27, the J call TRBJ2-1; unclear D gene. Germline CDR1 and CDR2: MNHEY and SMNVEV (reference sequence). The CDR3 loop spans 9 amino acids. The V end was cut by 11 bases, the J end by 8 bases, with 7 bases between.

V is TRBV9 and J is TRBJ1-1; D might be TRBD1 (5 bases). CDR1 is SGDLS, CDR2 YYNGEE, per germline. The CDR3 is 15 residues long. The ends were cut back, 1 base at V and 5 bases at J, with 15 bases in the middle. The CDR3 DNA reads TGTGCCAGCAGCGTAAACGAGGGGAGAGGTACTGAAGCTTTCTTT. It yields the protein CASSVNEGRGTEAFF.

The chain employs TRBV6-1 and TRBJ2-7; TRBD2 might be the D (5 bases). V lost 10 bases to trimming and J lost 3 bases, with 16 bases between them. CDR3 size: 13 residues. Germline assignment: CDR1 MNHNS and CDR2 SASEGT. CDR3 residues: CATLRTANYEQYF. In DNA form, the CDR3 reads TGTGCCACCCTACGGACTGCGAACTACGAGCAGTACTTC.

V gene TRBV7-2 combines with J gene TRBJ2-7, with 7 nucleotides matching TRBD1. The ends lost 3 bases at V and 6 bases at J; junction bases unmatched: 8. The germline gives CDR1 SGHTA, CDR2 FQGNSA. The CDR3 is 14 amino acids. The chain's CDR3 is CASSFLAQGSEQYF. As DNA, the CDR3 is TGTGCCAGCAGCTTCCTCGCACAGGGGTCCGAGCAGTACTTC.

This rearrangement joins TRBV27 to TRBJ2-5, with D maybe TRBD1 (6 bases). The J call may be mistaken, given a closer DNA end match to TRBJ2-7. Looked up from germline, CDR1 is MNHEY and CDR2 is SMNVEV (reference sequence). The CDR3 covers 15 residues. CDR3 in DNA: TGTGCCAGCAGTTTCAAAGGGACATCTTTCTACGAGCAGTACTTC. Translated: CASSFKGTSFYEQYF.

V and J are TRBV7-9 and TRBJ1-2; D not certain. Germline V lookup: CDR1 SEHNR, CDR2 FQNEAQ (reference sequence). V gave up 1 base and J gave up 5 bases, with 11 bases separating them. The length of the CDR3 is 14 residues. The CDR3 DNA follows: TGTGCCAGCAGCTTAGGCCAGGTCGTATATGGCTACACCTTC. Translation gives CASSLGQVVYGYTF.

The chain carries TRBV11-2 and TRBJ2-4, with 7 positions matching TRBD2. The V segment lost 0 bases and the J segment 7 bases; nucleotides outside the gene matches: 9. The CDR3 runs 16 residues. Per the germline V gene, CDR1 is SGHAT and CDR2 is FQNNGV. The CDR3: CASSLDGGLMVNIQYF. As DNA, the CDR3 is TGTGCCAGCAGCTTAGACGGGGGACTAATGGTTAACATTCAGTACTTC.

The gene calls are TRBV18 and TRBJ2-3; D is ambiguous. This CDR3 has 14 amino acids. Per germline, CDR1 KGHSH and CDR2 LQKENI. The V end lost 6 bases, the J end lost 1 base, and 11 bases lay between the germline ends. DNA for the CDR3: TGTGCCAGCTCGCCCCTGACTGGCACAGATACGCAGTATTTT. This translates into CASSPLTGTDTQYF.

The chain combines TRBV5-4 with TRBJ2-7; 8 bases align to TRBD2. CDR3 length equals 15 residues. The germline V gene encodes CDR1 SGHNT and CDR2 YYREEE (reference sequence). J lost 3 bases, V lost 4 bases, and 9 bases had no gene match. The CDR3 loop is CASSRGSGNLYEQYF. CDR3 nucleotides: TGTGCCAGCAGCCGGGGTAGCGGGAACCTCTACGAGCAGTACTTC.